The entry below gives a single TCR beta chain sequence along with its context. The CDR3 covers 14 residues. Germline CDR1 is SGHAT and CDR2 is FQNNGV. Trimming took 5 bases from V and 5 from J; bases not matched to a gene: 3. This record belongs to a study of blood T cell repertoires in COVID-19. Study details: The cDNA or gDNA used as material had been derived from T cells, B-cell-depleted T cells, or PBMCs.

Per the study methods: Reference gene primer amplification in the assay estimated nucleated cell counts. Method: immunoSEQ multiplex PCR; TCRdb's copy keeps in-frame clones and lacks some. From that table come the V and J calls and clone size; the DNA was used to work out D and trimming. The repertoire has some 220,000 clones, 75% to 85% of them found once; the top ten carry roughly 1.2%. The source material was peripheral blood. This chain uses TRBV11-2 with TRBJ2-5, with 12 bases matching TRBD2. The sequence derives from a woman aged 25 to 39 with COVID-19, enrolled during active disease. In DNA, the CDR3 is TGTGCCAGCAGCCGACTAGCGGGGGTGGAGACCCAGTACTTC. It is translated as CASSRLAGVETQYF.